Detailed here is one T cell receptor beta chain. This sample was included in a study of blood T cell repertoires in COVID-19. Whole-study context: The United States, Italy and Spain supplied acute and convalescent COVID-19 samples. Sample material is recorded as cDNA or gDNA derived from T cells, B-cell-depleted T cells, or PBMCs.

Trimming took 1 base from V and 6 from J; bases not matched to a gene: 12. CDR1 and CDR2 from the germline V gene are LGHDT and YNNKEL (reference sequence). The CDR3 has 18 amino acids. Authors' data handling: Amplification from reference gene primers served as the basis for estimated nucleated cell counts. Profiled with immunoSEQ multiplex PCR; TCRdb holds only in-frame clones, not every one. V, J and clone size derive from that table, while D and trimming were established from the DNA sequence. This sample yields over 150,000 clones, of which around 84% are seen a single time; around 6.6% belongs to the top ten.

The specimen sequenced was peripheral blood. This clonotype originated in a man aged 45 to 65 with active or convalescent COVID-19. This chain connects TRBV3-1 (or the pseudogene TRBV3-2) to TRBJ1-5, with TRBD1 matching over 10 bases. Here the CDR3 reads CASSQATGGVVGSQPQHF. In DNA, the CDR3 is TGTGCCAGCAGCCAAGCGACAGGGGGCGTAGTTGGATCTCAGCCCCAGCATTTT.